This entry lists 11 T cell receptor beta chains sequenced from one sample in a study of blood T cell repertoires in COVID-19. Using immunoSEQ multiplex PCR, the repertoire was profiled, and TCRdb retains in-frame clones only, with some absent. This table has hundreds of thousands of clones, 86% appearing once. Sample: peripheral blood. The receptor source for this set is a woman aged 55-70 years with COVID-19, enrolled during active disease.

This chain joins TRBV4-1 and TRBJ2-7, with D possibly matching TRBD1 (5 bases). Trimming removed 4 bases from V and 7 bases from J, with 17 bases in between. The CDR3 is made up of 14 amino acids. Germline V CDR1 and CDR2: MGHRA, YSYEKL. CDR3 bases: TGCGCCAGCAGCCCTCTTGGAAGGGGTCGGGAGCAGTACTTC. As protein: CASSPLGRGREQYF.

The chain joins TRBV7-2 to TRBJ2-5; a weak D match, TRBD2 (6 bases). Per germline, CDR1 SGHTA and CDR2 FQGNSA. Trimming took off 2 bases at V and 6 bases at J, with 10 bases between the two ends. There are 13 residues in the CDR3. CDR3 sequence: CASSLYGGKTQYF. In DNA, the CDR3 is TGTGCCAGCAGCTTATATGGGGGGAAGACCCAGTACTTC.

The count of this clone is one. The chain links TRBV4-3 to TRBJ1-2; D remains ambiguous. CDR1 is LGHNA and CDR2 is YSLEER in the germline V gene. V was clipped by 3 bases and J by 2 bases, with 13 bases between them. The CDR3 runs to 15 residues. The CDR3 loop is CASSHGGLLNYGYTF. CDR3 DNA sequence: TGCGCCAGCAGCCACGGAGGGTTGTTGAACTATGGCTACACCTTC.

V gene TRBV3-1 (or the pseudogene TRBV3-2) combines with J gene TRBJ2-1; 11 positions agree with TRBD2. CDR3 size: 17 residues. Trimming at V came to 1 base and at J to 2 bases, leaving 4 bases not matched to a gene. CDR1 and CDR2 (germline): LGHDT, YNNKEL (reference sequence). The CDR3 reads CASSQVLTSGAYNEQFF. The CDR3 DNA reads TGTGCCAGCAGCCAAGTTTTGACTAGCGGGGCCTACAATGAGCAGTTCTTC.

CDR3 amino acids: CASSEELLQETQYF. The CDR3 DNA reads as TGTGCCAGCAGTGAAGAGCTCCTCCAAGAGACCCAGTACTTC. V and J are TRBV2 and TRBJ2-5; D gene uncertain. The V end was cut by 1 base, the J end by 1 base, with 7 bases between. The CDR3 runs 14 residues. CDR1 and CDR2 (germline): SNHLY, FYNNEI.

This clone has a handful of counts. V is TRBV7-9 and J is TRBJ1-3, with unresolved D. V was trimmed by 3 bases and J by 4 bases, leaving 7 bases between them. Per the germline V gene, CDR1 is SEHNR and CDR2 is FQNEAQ (reference sequence). This CDR3 has 13 residues. CDR3 nucleotide sequence: TGTGCCAGCAGCTTGCAACAGGGAAACACCATATATTTT. It codes for CASSLQQGNTIYF.

The chain recombines TRBV11-2 with TRBJ1-2, with D unclear. CDR1 SGHAT and CDR2 FQNNGV come from the germline V gene. Trimming stripped 3 bases from V and 4 bases from J, with 6 bases between. The CDR3 totals 12 residues. The CDR3 sequence is CASSFSGYGYTF. CDR3 in DNA: TGTGCCAGCAGCTTCTCGGGCTATGGCTACACCTTC.

For the CDR3, the DNA is TGCGCCAGCAGCCCCCAAGGCGGGGGACCCTCCGCGGCCAACGTCCTGACTTTC. Translation: CASSPQGGGPSAANVLTF. The gene calls are TRBV4-1 and TRBJ2-6; 7 positions agree with TRBD2. This CDR3 has 18 amino acids. CDR1 is MGHRA, CDR2 YSYEKL, per germline. V gave up 4 bases and J gave up 6 bases; unmatched junction bases: 15.

V gene TRBV19 combines with J gene TRBJ1-2, with a possible D match to TRBD1 (6 bases). Trimming removed 5 bases at V and 7 bases at J, with 20 bases between. CDR1 LNHDA and CDR2 SQIVND come from the germline V gene (reference sequence). The length of the CDR3 is 15 residues. For the CDR3, the DNA is TGTGCCAGTAGTCCCCCAGGACAGTTCGCGGCTGGCTACACCTTC. This codes for CASSPPGQFAAGYTF.

On this clone itself: This sample also contains other DNA sequences that code for the same CDR3. This chain connects TRBV18 to TRBJ1-4; weak D call: TRBD1 (5 bases). The CDR3 has 14 residues. The germline V and J ends were trimmed by 2 bases and 6 bases, with 10 bases remaining between them. Germline CDR1 and CDR2: KGHSH and LQKENI. CDR3 sequence reads: CASSPTGGDEKLFF. CDR3 sequence (DNA): TGTGCCAGCTCACCAACGGGGGGGGATGAAAAACTGTTTTTT.

The chain employs TRBV30 and TRBJ1-1; 7 bases match TRBD1. Germline-derived CDR1 and CDR2 are GTSNPN and SVGIG (reference sequence). The V segment lost 4 bases and the J segment 1 base; nucleotides outside the gene matches: 3. The CDR3 contains 13 residues. This chain's CDR3 is CAWNYRGNTEAFF. The CDR3, as DNA: TGTGCCTGGAATTACAGGGGGAACACTGAAGCTTTCTTT.